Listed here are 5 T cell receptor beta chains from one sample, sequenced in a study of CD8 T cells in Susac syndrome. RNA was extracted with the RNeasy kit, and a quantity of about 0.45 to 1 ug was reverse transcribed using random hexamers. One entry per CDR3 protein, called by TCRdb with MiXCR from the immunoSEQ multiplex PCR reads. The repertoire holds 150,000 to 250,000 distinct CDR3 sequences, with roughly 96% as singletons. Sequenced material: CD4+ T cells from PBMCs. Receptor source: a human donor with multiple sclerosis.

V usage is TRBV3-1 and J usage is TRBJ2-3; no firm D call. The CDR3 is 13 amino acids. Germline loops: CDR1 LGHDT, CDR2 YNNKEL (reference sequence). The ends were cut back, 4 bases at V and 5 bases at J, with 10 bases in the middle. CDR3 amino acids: CASSRIHQDTQYF. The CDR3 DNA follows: TGTGCCAGCAGCCGCATACATCAAGATACGCAGTATTTT.

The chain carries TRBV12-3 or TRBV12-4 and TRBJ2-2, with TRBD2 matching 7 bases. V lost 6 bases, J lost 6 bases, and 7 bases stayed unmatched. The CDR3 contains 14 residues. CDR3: CASSPVGRAGELFF. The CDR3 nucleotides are TGTGCCAGCAGCCCCGTGGGGAGGGCCGGGGAGCTGTTTTTT.

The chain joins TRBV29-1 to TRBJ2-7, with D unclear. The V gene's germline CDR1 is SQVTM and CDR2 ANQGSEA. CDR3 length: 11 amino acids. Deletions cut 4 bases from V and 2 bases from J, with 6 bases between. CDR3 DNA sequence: TGCAGCGTTGGGCAGCCCTACGAGCAGTACTTC. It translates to CSVGQPYEQYF.

The CDR3 coding sequence is TGCAGCGTTGTTTGGAGCGGCTATGAGCAGTTCTTC. Amino acid sequence: CSVVWSGYEQFF. The chain combines TRBV29-1 with TRBJ2-1; D might be TRBD2 (5 bases). V lost 4 bases to trimming and J lost 8 bases, with 12 bases between them. This CDR3 is 12 amino acids long. Germline V gene lookup returns CDR1 SQVTM and CDR2 ANQGSEA.

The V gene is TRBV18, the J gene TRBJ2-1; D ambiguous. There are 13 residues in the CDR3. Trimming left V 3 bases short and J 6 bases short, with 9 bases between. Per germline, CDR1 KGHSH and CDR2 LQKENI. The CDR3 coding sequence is TGTGCCAGCTCACCCCTCTGGACCAATGAGCAGTTCTTC. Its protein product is CASSPLWTNEQFF.